This T cell receptor beta chain appears in the sequencing data of a study of T cell repertoires and Cas9 in healthy adults. Turning to the study itself: Characterization of SpCas9-reactive CD4 and CD8 T cells covered multi-effector potency, cytotoxicity and lineage. Whole-study results and caveats: In vitro, SpCas9-reactive Tregs were reported to curb effector T cell proliferation and function.

Germline assignment: CDR1 MDHEN and CDR2 SYDVKM. V shed 6 bases and J 4 bases; nucleotides not matched to a gene: 11. There are 16 residues in the CDR3. The assay was immunoSEQ multiplex PCR, and TCRdb's table has in-frame clones only and misses some. The table shows more than 1,200 clones, with roughly 79% occurring only once. This clonotype was sampled from a human donor in good health. The sequencing input was SpCas9-reactive Tregs (CD4+, CD25+, CD127-, CD137+, CD154-) from PBMCs; culture status not recorded. The chain combines TRBV28 with TRBJ2-2; 7 bases agree with TRBD2. The CDR3 is CASSRGEGLFTGELFF. The CDR3 DNA reads TGTGCCAGCAGCCGAGGGGAGGGGCTATTCACCGGGGAGCTGTTTTTT.